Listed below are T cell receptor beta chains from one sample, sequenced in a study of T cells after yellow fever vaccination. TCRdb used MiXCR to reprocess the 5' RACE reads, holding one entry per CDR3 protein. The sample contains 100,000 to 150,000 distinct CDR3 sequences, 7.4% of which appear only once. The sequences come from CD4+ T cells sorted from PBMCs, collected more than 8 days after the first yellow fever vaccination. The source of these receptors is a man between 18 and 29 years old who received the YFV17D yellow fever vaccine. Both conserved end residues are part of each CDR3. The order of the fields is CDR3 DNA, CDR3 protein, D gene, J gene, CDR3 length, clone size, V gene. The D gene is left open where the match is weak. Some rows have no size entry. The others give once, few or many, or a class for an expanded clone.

TGTGCCACGGGGGTGTTTGGCCAAGAGACCCAGTACTTC,CATGVFGQETQYF,-,TRBJ2-5,13,many,TRBV15
TGCAGTGCTCACAGGGGGCTCGAGACCCAGTACTTC,CSAHRGLETQYF,TRBD1,TRBJ2-5,12,many,TRBV20-1
TGTGCCAGCAGTTTGGGGGGGTCTCGCACAGATACGCAGTATTTT,CASSLGGSRTDTQYF,TRBD2,TRBJ2-3,15,-,TRBV12-3/TRBV12-4
TGTGCCAGCAGCCGGACACAGGGAAGACAAGAGACCCAGTACTTC,CASSRTQGRQETQYF,-,TRBJ2-5,15,many,TRBV4-2
TGTGCCAGTAGTTCCCCCCGGGACAGTCCCGGCCACGAGCAGTACTTC,CASSSPRDSPGHEQYF,TRBD1,TRBJ2-7,16,few,TRBV19
TGTGCCAGCAGTTTCAACACAGGGATGTATGGCTACACCTTC,CASSFNTGMYGYTF,-,TRBJ1-2,14,many,TRBV28
TGCGCCAGCAGCTCTAGCGACAGGGAGGACATTCAGTACTTC,CASSSSDREDIQYF,-,TRBJ2-4,14,many,TRBV5-1
TGTGCCAGCTCACCGGGGAGGACTCTGTTTTTT,CASSPGRTLFF,-,TRBJ1-4,11,many,TRBV18
TGTGCCAGCTCACCAGGAGGGGTACAAGAGACCCAGTACTTC,CASSPGGVQETQYF,-,TRBJ2-5,14,many,TRBV18
TGCAGTGCTTCCCCAGGGGAATTTAATCAGCCCCAGCATTTT,CSASPGEFNQPQHF,-,TRBJ1-5,14,many,TRBV20-1
TGCGCCAGCAGCTTGTCCCCGGACGGAACCTACGAGCAGTACTTC,CASSLSPDGTYEQYF,-,TRBJ2-7,15,many,TRBV5-1
TGTGCCAGCAGCTTAGACTCGGGGCCCCAGCATTTT,CASSLDSGPQHF,-,TRBJ1-5,12,-,TRBV7-2
TGTGCCAGTACGAGGGAAGACTATGGCTACACCTTC,CASTREDYGYTF,-,TRBJ1-2,12,many,TRBV19
TGTGCCAGCAGTTACCCCCCTCCGCGGGGGGACCGCACAGATACGCAGTATTTT,CASSYPPPRGDRTDTQYF,TRBD2,TRBJ2-3,18,many,TRBV6-2/TRBV6-3
TGTGCCAGCAGTTCCCCGGACAGATCTCCGCAAGAGACCCAGTACTTC,CASSSPDRSPQETQYF,-,TRBJ2-5,16,many,TRBV6-2/TRBV6-3
TGTGCCAGCAGTCACTCGGGACAGGGGGCGGCTCAGCCCCAGCATTTT,CASSHSGQGAAQPQHF,TRBD1,TRBJ1-5,16,-,TRBV6-5
TGTGCCAGCAGGCACGGGACAGCATGGACCGGGGAGCTGTTTTTT,CASRHGTAWTGELFF,TRBD1,TRBJ2-2,15,many,TRBV11-2
TGTGCCAGCGCCAGGGAGAGTTCACAGTCAGATACGCAGTATTTT,CASARESSQSDTQYF,-,TRBJ2-3,15,many,TRBV6-2/TRBV6-3
TGCAGTGCTAGGTTAGCGCAGGGGCCGGGCGAGACCCAGTACTTC,CSARLAQGPGETQYF,-,TRBJ2-5,15,many,TRBV20-1
TGTGCCAGCAGTCCCGGACGGAGGGGAAATGAGCAGTTCTTC,CASSPGRRGNEQFF,-,TRBJ2-1,14,many,TRBV28
TGCAGCGTGGAGGTGTATGGCTACACCTTC,CSVEVYGYTF,-,TRBJ1-2,10,many,TRBV29-1
TGTGCCAGCTCACCCTCCTCGGCCATCGATAATTCACCCCTCCACTTT,CASSPSSAIDNSPLHF,-,TRBJ1-6,16,few,TRBV18
TGTGCCAGCTCACCACGGCAGGTCGGCACTGAAGCTTTCTTT,CASSPRQVGTEAFF,-,TRBJ1-1,14,few,TRBV18
TGTGCCATCAGTGCTTCTGGGACGGCTTACCCTGAGCAGTTCTTC,CAISASGTAYPEQFF,-,TRBJ2-1,15,many,TRBV10-3
TGTGCCAGCAGCTTAGCCTGGACAGCTAGCACCGGGGAGCTGTTTTTT,CASSLAWTASTGELFF,-,TRBJ2-2,16,many,TRBV7-8
TGTGCCACCAGTGATTCGGGAAAGTACCAAGAGACCCAGTACTTC,CATSDSGKYQETQYF,-,TRBJ2-5,15,many,TRBV24-1
TGCAGCGCGCGACAGGGGCTTAATGAAAAACTGTTTTTT,CSARQGLNEKLFF,TRBD1,TRBJ1-4,13,many,TRBV20-1
TGTGCCAGCAGTTTTAGGGGGGGGGGCACTGAAGCTTTCTTT,CASSFRGGGTEAFF,-,TRBJ1-1,14,many,TRBV12-3/TRBV12-4
TGTGCCAGCAGCACCAGGGACAGGGGGGCCACCGGGGAGCTGTTTTTT,CASSTRDRGATGELFF,-,TRBJ2-2,16,many,TRBV21-1
TGCGCCAGCACCCAGACTAGCGGGGGGAGGGTAGAAGAGACCCAGTACTTC,CASTQTSGGRVEETQYF,TRBD2,TRBJ2-5,17,-,TRBV23-1
TGTGCCAGCAGCGGCGGACCAGGGGAGGCCACCGGGGAGCTGTTTTTT,CASSGGPGEATGELFF,-,TRBJ2-2,16,-,TRBV11-3
TGTGCCAGTAGTCCCTCCCTACAGGGCGGAGAGACCCAGTACTTC,CASSPSLQGGETQYF,-,TRBJ2-5,15,many,TRBV19
TGTGCCAGCAGTCTGTTCTCCGGGGAGCTGTTTTTT,CASSLFSGELFF,-,TRBJ2-2,12,many,TRBV7-9
TGCGCCAGCAGCCAAGATAGGGTTGGGACAGGGGGTGAGCAGTTCTTC,CASSQDRVGTGGEQFF,TRBD1,TRBJ2-1,16,many,TRBV4-1
TGTGCCAGCAGTTCAAGACAGGCAGGAAATCAGCCCCAGCATTTT,CASSSRQAGNQPQHF,-,TRBJ1-5,15,many,TRBV27
TGTGCCAGCAGTTTTGGTGCGGGACAGTCAGATACGCAGTATTTT,CASSFGAGQSDTQYF,-,TRBJ2-3,15,few,TRBV12-3/TRBV12-4
TGTGCCAGTAGTGGAGGGGTGATGGATGGCTATGGCTACACCTTC,CASSGGVMDGYGYTF,-,TRBJ1-2,15,few,TRBV19
TGTGCCAGCAGCATCGGGGGGAAGGATGAGCAGTTCTTC,CASSIGGKDEQFF,TRBD2,TRBJ2-1,13,many,TRBV9
TGTGCCACCAGTTTAGGGGGGGGCAATGAGCAGTTCTTC,CATSLGGGNEQFF,-,TRBJ2-1,13,many,TRBV24-1
TGTGCCAGCAGCCAGGGACAGGCCACATGGACCCAGTACTTC,CASSQGQATWTQYF,TRBD1,TRBJ2-5,14,many,TRBV7-2
TGTGCTAGTGGCTCCTTCCGGACAGGGGGCAACCAAGAGACCCAGTACTTC,CASGSFRTGGNQETQYF,TRBD1,TRBJ2-5,17,many,TRBV12-5
TGTGCCAGCTCACCAGCCTGGAGCCTAGCATCCGGCAATGAGCAGTTCTTC,CASSPAWSLASGNEQFF,-,TRBJ2-1,17,few,TRBV18
TGTGCCAGCAGCTCCTACACGAACACCGGGGAGCTGTTTTTT,CASSSYTNTGELFF,-,TRBJ2-2,14,many,TRBV5-4
TGTGCCAGCAGTTACTCGAGAGGGGCTGGAAACACGAGAAATTCACCCCTCCACTTT,CASSYSRGAGNTRNSPLHF,-,TRBJ1-6,19,few,TRBV6-5
TGTGCCAGCAGTTCGTACCTGGGTTTAGGGGGTAATGAAAAACTGTTTTTT,CASSSYLGLGGNEKLFF,-,TRBJ1-4,17,few,TRBV12-3/TRBV12-4
TGCAGTGCTAGAGATACAGGAACTAATGAAAAACTGTTTTTT,CSARDTGTNEKLFF,-,TRBJ1-4,14,many,TRBV20-1
TGTGCCTGCAATTGGCTGGAAGATGGCTACACCTTC,CACNWLEDGYTF,-,TRBJ1-2,12,many,TRBV6-6
TGTGCCAGCGCCGAGACACGGGGCTACACCTTC,CASAETRGYTF,-,TRBJ1-2,11,many,TRBV6-2/TRBV6-3
TGTGCCAGCAGTTCCCCAGCGGGGGGGCTCGGAAATTACAATGAGCAGTTCTTC,CASSSPAGGLGNYNEQFF,TRBD2,TRBJ2-1,18,many,TRBV28
TGTGCCAGCAGTGAAGGCGTGAACACTGAAGCTTTCTTT,CASSEGVNTEAFF,-,TRBJ1-1,13,-,TRBV2
TGTGCCATCAGTGAGCAGCCGGGAACGCACCTCCCTGGGGCCAACGTCCTGACTTTC,CAISEQPGTHLPGANVLTF,-,TRBJ2-6,19,many,TRBV10-3
TGCGCCAGCAGCCTCCCGGGACTAGGGACAGATACGCAGTATTTT,CASSLPGLGTDTQYF,TRBD2,TRBJ2-3,15,many,TRBV5-1
TGCGCCAGCAGCATTAGCGGGGGGCGAGAGACCCAGTACTTC,CASSISGGRETQYF,TRBD2,TRBJ2-5,14,many,TRBV5-1
TGTGCCAGCAGTGGGGGACAGGGTAGAGCTGAAGCTTTCTTT,CASSGGQGRAEAFF,TRBD1,TRBJ1-1,14,many,TRBV6-1
TGTGCCAGCCAACTCTACAATGAGCAGTTCTTC,CASQLYNEQFF,-,TRBJ2-1,11,many,TRBV3-1
TGCAGCGTTTTGGGGGGGGGGGCGTCTGATACGCAGTATTTT,CSVLGGGASDTQYF,-,TRBJ2-3,14,few,TRBV29-1
TGTGCCAGCAGCCAAGATAGTACAGTGAAGGACTATGGCTACACCTTC,CASSQDSTVKDYGYTF,-,TRBJ1-2,16,few,TRBV14